This TCR beta chain was recovered during a study of OX40 agonist ivuxolimab in advanced cancers. Study as a whole: The dose of intravenous ivuxolimab that patients received every 2 weeks ranged from 0.01 to 10 mg/kg.

Enrollment shut out patients with autoimmune disease history or systemic immunosuppression. Baseline, cycle 4 day 1, and cycle 7 day 1 were the blood sampling points. Findings and caveats of the study: Clonal expansion in partial responders at 0.1-3.0 mg/kg ranked among the lowest.

The CDR3 consists of 14 residues. V dropped 8 bases and J dropped 4 bases, with 15 bases sitting between them. Per the germline V gene, CDR1 is MDHEN and CDR2 is SYDVKM. Generated by immunoSEQ multiplex PCR, the TCRdb table keeps only in-frame clones and is missing some. The sample carries under 85,000 clones, over 85% recorded once. Regarding this clone: Its target is unknown.

The TCR sequence derives from an adult with an advanced solid tumor such as melanoma, head and neck, liver or kidney cancer. The sequencing used CD4+ or CD8+ T cells sorted from blood, collected in a trial of the OX40 agonist ivuxolimab. The chain links TRBV28 to TRBJ1-5; D possibly corresponds to TRBD1 (5 bases). CDR3 nucleotides: TGTGCCAGCTTCTATCGAGGGGTAAATCAGCCCCAGCATTTT. It is translated as CASFYRGVNQPQHF.